The 14 T cell receptor beta chains below were found in one sample sequenced in a study of CD8 T cells in ankylosing spondylitis. TCRdb called the 5' RACE reads again in MiXCR, with one record for every CDR3 protein. Among 250,000 to 350,000 distinct CDR3 sequences listed, 15% to 20% were seen once. The sample was blood, either unsorted or a sorted T cell fraction (not recorded which). These receptors came from a male donor with ankylosing spondylitis or in good health (not recorded which).

This clonotype was seen more than once but under ten times. The germline gene is not matched at one end of the junction; a read error may be the cause. The gene calls are TRBV7-7 and TRBJ2-1; D may match TRBD1 or TRBD2 (6 bases each). Per germline, CDR1 SSHAT and CDR2 FNYEAQ (reference sequence). There are 16 residues in the CDR3. The CDR3 loop is CASSLEGGARYNEQFF. The CDR3 nucleotides read TGTGCTAGCAGCTTAGAGGGGGGCGCCCGGTACAATGAGCAGTTCTTC.

The chain couples TRBV9 to TRBJ2-5; unclear D gene. Trimming took 1 base from V and 2 from J, leaving 12 bases between them. This CDR3 is built from 15 residues. In germline, CDR1 is SGDLS, CDR2 YYNGEE. The CDR3 DNA is TGTGCCAGCAGCGTACTCGCCGGCTGGCAAGAGACCCAGTACTTC. Translating gives CASSVLAGWQETQYF.

The genes are TRBV7-6 and TRBJ1-2, with D possibly matching TRBD1 (5 bases). Trimming shortened V by 3 bases and J by 4 bases, and 9 bases separated the two germline ends. CDR1 is SGHVS, CDR2 FNYEAQ, per germline. The CDR3 loop spans 13 amino acids. CDR3 loop: CASSFQGSYGYTF. The CDR3 nucleotides read TGTGCCAGCAGCTTTCAGGGTTCCTATGGCTACACCTTC.

The chain is built from TRBV6-2 or TRBV6-3 and TRBJ1-5; possibly TRBD1 for D (6 bases). The CDR3 is 15 residues long. With 11 bases removed from V and 3 bases from J, the gap between germline ends came to 20 bases. Germline V gene data show CDR1 as MNHEY and CDR2 as SVGEGT. CDR3 amino acids: CAAREGGLSNQPQHF. In DNA, the CDR3 is TGTGCCGCCCGCGAGGGGGGCCTTTCCAATCAGCCCCAGCATTTT.

In its sample, this clonotype was seen a few times. The rearrangement joins TRBV6-2 or TRBV6-3 to TRBJ1-5; TRBD1 aligns across 7 bases. From germline, CDR1 is MNHEY and CDR2 SVGEGT. V was clipped by 2 bases and J by 4 bases; unmatched bases: 11. This CDR3 region has 17 residues. The CDR3 DNA follows: TGTGCCAGCAGTTACGAGTTGAAGGGGGCCCAAAATCAGCCCCAGCATTTT. It encodes CASSYELKGAQNQPQHF.

In this sample, this clonotype turned up a few times. V usage is TRBV6-5 and J usage is TRBJ1-2, with D possibly TRBD1 on 6 matching bases. The CDR3 is made up of 14 amino acids. Trimming took 5 bases from V and 4 from J, leaving 14 bases between them. CDR1 and CDR2 (germline): MNHEY, SVGAGI. The chain's CDR3 is CASSHPGQSYGYTF. The CDR3 bases are TGTGCCAGCAGTCACCCCGGACAGTCCTATGGCTACACCTTC.

The chain employs TRBV12-3 or TRBV12-4 and TRBJ2-1; D might be TRBD2 (6 bases). The V end lost 3 bases, the J end lost 8 bases, and 23 bases lay between the germline ends. This CDR3 has 17 amino acids. The CDR3 nucleotides read TGTGCCAGCAGTTTCTCAGCCCAGACTAGACCTGGGGATGAGCAGTTCTTC. Translating gives CASSFSAQTRPGDEQFF.

The genes are TRBV7-8 and TRBJ2-5, with TRBD2 matching 7 bases. Trimming at V came to 5 bases and at J to 4 bases, leaving 16 bases not matched to a gene. Per germline, CDR1 SGHVS and CDR2 FQNEAQ. There are 17 residues in the CDR3. The CDR3 nucleotides read TGTGCCAGCAGCCCGACTAGCCGGAGTTTGGCCGGAGAGACCCAGTACTTC. Its translation: CASSPTSRSLAGETQYF.

The chain links TRBV29-1 to TRBJ2-3; possibly TRBD2 for D (6 bases). This CDR3 is 14 amino acids long. Germline V gene sequence: CDR1 SQVTM, CDR2 ANQGSEA. The V end was cut by 0 bases, the J end by 3 bases, with 10 bases between. The DNA of the CDR3 is TGCAGCGTTGAAGACCGGGGAGGTACAGATACGCAGTATTTT. Encoded protein: CSVEDRGGTDTQYF.

This clonotype was observed a few times. The chain combines TRBV12-3 or TRBV12-4 with TRBJ1-6; a possible D gene is TRBD1 (5 bases). Trimming stripped 3 bases from V and 7 bases from J, with 16 bases between. This CDR3 spans 16 amino acids. The CDR3 is CASSFRRGSANSPLHF. As DNA, the CDR3 is TGTGCCAGCAGTTTCCGAAGGGGATCGGCCAATTCACCCCTCCACTTT.

This clonotype was detected a few times. The rearrangement uses TRBV20-1 and TRBJ2-7; TRBD2 matches 8 bases. The CDR3 contains 13 residues. J lost 2 bases, V lost 1 base, and 1 base had no gene match. Per the germline V gene, CDR1 is DFQATT and CDR2 is SNEGSKA (reference sequence). CDR3 in amino acids: CSARVLAAYEQYV. CDR3 DNA sequence: TGCAGTGCTAGAGTACTAGCGGCCTACGAGCAGTACGTC.

This clonotype was counted between two and nine times. The genes are TRBV20-1 and TRBJ2-2, with 16 bases fitting TRBD2. Germline V CDR1 and CDR2: DFQATT, SNEGSKA (reference sequence). The CDR3 has 18 residues. The junction had 7 bases not matched to a gene; V was cut back by 0 bases and J by 6 bases. CDR3 coding DNA: TGCAGTGCTAGAGATGTGGGACTAGCGGGAGGGCGTTCCGGGGAGCTGTTTTTT. This translates into CSARDVGLAGGRSGELFF.

There are many counts of this clonotype. This chain links TRBV12-3 or TRBV12-4 with TRBJ1-1; possible D gene TRBD1, 6 bases. V lost 2 bases to trimming and J lost 1 base, with 8 bases between them. This CDR3 is built from 14 residues. As DNA, the CDR3 is TGTGCCAGCAGTTTAACAGGGCAGAACACTGAAGCTTTCTTT. Residues: CASSLTGQNTEAFF.

This clonotype was counted only a few times. The chain couples TRBV4-1 to TRBJ2-1; D is uncertain. Germline V gene sequence: CDR1 MGHRA, CDR2 YSYEKL. The CDR3 sequence is 15 residues long. V was clipped by 0 bases and J by 4 bases, with 10 bases between them. CDR3 protein: CASSQDAVGYNEQFF. The CDR3, as DNA: TGCGCCAGCAGCCAAGATGCGGTAGGGTACAATGAGCAGTTCTTC.